This T cell receptor (beta chain) derives from a study of cytomegalovirus exposure and HLA in healthy donors. General study results and limits: In a later analysis, CMV-associated beta chains were mostly HLA-associated, it appeared. Investigators reported 150 to 200 TCR beta chains as tied to cytomegalovirus.

As regards this clone: As yet, its antigen is unknown.

CDR1 SGHAT and CDR2 FQNNGV come from the germline V gene. This CDR3 region has 16 residues. Trimming removed 4 bases from V and 2 bases from J, with 15 bases in between. With 60 Vbeta and 13 Jbeta primers, the PCR was carried out. TCRdb keeps only in-frame clones here, not all; method: immunoSEQ multiplex PCR. The sample shows 160,000 or so clones, almost 85% of them seen only once. The J gene is TRBJ2-1, the V gene TRBV11-2; maybe TRBD1 (5 bases). Sequencing input: PBMCs. This receptor was obtained from a man aged 25 to 40 in good health and CMV-seronegative. DNA for the CDR3: TGTGCCAGCAGCTCAAACAGGAGAAACCCCTACAATGAGCAGTTCTTC. Translating it yields CASSSNRRNPYNEQFF.